This T cell receptor beta chain was sequenced in a study of T cell responses to AZD1222 COVID-19 vaccine. Study at large: Whether given at about 4 or about 12 weeks, second doses were pooled. General study findings and limits: Repertoire samples came only from after the peak T cell response.

Some clones are missing from TCRdb's copy, which holds only in-frame ones; the method was immunoSEQ multiplex PCR. Of approximately 110,000 clones listed, more than 85% were seen once; the top ten hold approximately 1.3%. Concerning this clone: Antigen specificity is unknown.

V gave up 0 bases and J gave up 2 bases, with 6 bases separating them. The CDR3 is made up of 14 amino acids. Germline CDR1 reads SGHTA; CDR2 reads FQGNSA. This chain connects TRBV7-2 to TRBJ2-3; no clear D gene. Here the sequenced sample was peripheral blood, taken on day 0 of AZD1222 vaccination. The sequence was obtained from an adult in good health. Written as DNA, the CDR3 is TGTGCCAGCAGCTTAGCGCCGGCCACAGATACGCAGTATTTT. Its translation: CASSLAPATDTQYF.